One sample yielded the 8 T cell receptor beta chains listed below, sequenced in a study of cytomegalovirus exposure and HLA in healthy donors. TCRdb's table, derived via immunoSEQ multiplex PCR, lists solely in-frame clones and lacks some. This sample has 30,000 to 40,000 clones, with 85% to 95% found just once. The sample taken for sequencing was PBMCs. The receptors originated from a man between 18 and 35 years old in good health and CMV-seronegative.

Here the CDR3 DNA reads TGCGCCAGCAGCTTAAATGGTGTCAGCGAAGAGACCCAGTACTTC. It specifies CASSLNGVSEETQYF. V is TRBV5-1 and J is TRBJ2-5, with unresolved D. The CDR3 length is 15 residues. V lost 2 bases to trimming and J lost 3 bases, with 14 bases between them. The germline V gene has CDR1 SGHRS and CDR2 YFSETQ.

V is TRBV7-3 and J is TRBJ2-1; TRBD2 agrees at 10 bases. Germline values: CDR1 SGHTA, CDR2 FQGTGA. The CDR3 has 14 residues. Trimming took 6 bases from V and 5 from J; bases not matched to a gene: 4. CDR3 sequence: CASRVAGGNNEQFF. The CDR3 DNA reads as TGTGCCAGCAGGGTAGCGGGGGGTAACAATGAGCAGTTCTTC.

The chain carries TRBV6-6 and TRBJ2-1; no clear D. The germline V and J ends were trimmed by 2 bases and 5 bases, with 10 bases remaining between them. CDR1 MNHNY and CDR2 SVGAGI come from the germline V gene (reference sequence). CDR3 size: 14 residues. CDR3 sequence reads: CASSYGVVDNEQFF. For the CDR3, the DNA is TGTGCCAGCAGTTACGGAGTTGTGGACAATGAGCAGTTCTTC.

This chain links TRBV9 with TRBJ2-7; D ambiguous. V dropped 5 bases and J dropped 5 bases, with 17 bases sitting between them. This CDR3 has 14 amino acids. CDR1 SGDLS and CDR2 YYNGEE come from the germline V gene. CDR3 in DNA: TGTGCCAGCAGTATTACCGGGTCTTCCAACGAGCAGTACTTC. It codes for CASSITGSSNEQYF.

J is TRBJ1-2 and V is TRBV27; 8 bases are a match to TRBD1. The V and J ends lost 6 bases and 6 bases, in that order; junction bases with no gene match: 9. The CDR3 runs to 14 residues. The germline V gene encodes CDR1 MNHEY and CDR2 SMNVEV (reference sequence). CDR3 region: CASRRGTGSNGYTF. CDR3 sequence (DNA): TGTGCCAGCAGACGAGGGACAGGCTCAAATGGCTACACCTTC.

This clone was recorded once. CDR3 DNA sequence: TGTGCCAGCACCCCCCTATGGAGCTCCTACAATGAGCAGTTCTTC. This encodes CASTPLWSSYNEQFF. J is TRBJ2-1 and V is TRBV7-9; D not resolved. In germline, CDR1 is SEHNR, CDR2 FQNEAQ (reference sequence). The CDR3 totals 15 residues. Trimming took off 7 bases at V and 0 bases at J, with 13 bases between the two ends.

DNA for the CDR3: TGTGCCAGCAGCTTAATGGCTAGCGGGGTAGATACGCAGTATTTT. It specifies CASSLMASGVDTQYF. The chain has TRBV7-3 and TRBJ2-3; 9 nucleotides line up with TRBD2. Looked up from germline, CDR1 is SGHTA and CDR2 is FQGTGA. With V trimmed by 1 base and J by 5 bases, 4 bases remained unmatched. This CDR3 spans 15 amino acids.

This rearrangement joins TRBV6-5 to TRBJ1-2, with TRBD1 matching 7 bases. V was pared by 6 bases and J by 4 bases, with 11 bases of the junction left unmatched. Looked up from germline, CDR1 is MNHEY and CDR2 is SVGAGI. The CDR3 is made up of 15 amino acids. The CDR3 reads CASRRTGSQFYGYTF. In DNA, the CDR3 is TGTGCCAGCAGAAGGACAGGATCGCAATTCTATGGCTACACCTTC.